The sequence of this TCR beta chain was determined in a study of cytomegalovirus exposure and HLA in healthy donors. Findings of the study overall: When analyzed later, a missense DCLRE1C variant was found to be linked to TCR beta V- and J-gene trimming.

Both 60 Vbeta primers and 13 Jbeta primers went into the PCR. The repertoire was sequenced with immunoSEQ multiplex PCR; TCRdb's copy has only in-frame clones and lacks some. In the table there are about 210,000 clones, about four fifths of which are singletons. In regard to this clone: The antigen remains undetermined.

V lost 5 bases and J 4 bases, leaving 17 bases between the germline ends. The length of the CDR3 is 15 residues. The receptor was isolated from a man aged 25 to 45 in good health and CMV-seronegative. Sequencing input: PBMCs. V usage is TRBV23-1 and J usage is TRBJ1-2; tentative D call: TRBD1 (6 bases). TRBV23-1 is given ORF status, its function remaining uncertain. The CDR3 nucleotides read TGCGCCAGCAGTTTTTCAGGGGTTCCTTTCTATGGCTACACCTTC. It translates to CASSFSGVPFYGYTF.